This is a list of T cell receptor beta chains from one sample in a study of early T cells in non-severe SARS-CoV-2 infection. A single record per CDR3 protein comes from TCRdb applying MiXCR to the 5' RACE reads. The table lists 90,000 to 130,000 distinct CDR3 sequences, around 12% of them singletons, with about 4% in the top ten. Sequences were derived from whole blood, sampled at baseline. The receptors shown here come from an adult who was a healthcare worker with PCR-confirmed SARS-CoV-2 infection or an uninfected control (not recorded which). CDR3s leave out the opening cysteine and the closing phenylalanine or tryptophan.

j_call v_call cdr3_aa
TRBJ2-7 TRBV5-6 ASSQPRTGLSYEQY
TRBJ1-4 TRBV18 ASSPRYTPRATNEKLF
TRBJ1-2 TRBV4-1 ASSQVTASNYGYT
TRBJ1-1 TRBV6-2/TRBV6-3 ASRVGGSEAF
TRBJ1-1 TRBV11-2 ASSFTGLPGNTEAF
TRBJ2-1 TRBV2 ASSGRQGTDNEQF
TRBJ1-1 TRBV6-1 AIEPQGARGRTEAF
TRBJ2-3 TRBV25-1 ASSELLARDTQY
TRBJ2-7 TRBV4-1 ASSQTDRGRSPGDEQY
TRBJ1-1 TRBV7-9 ASSLGGQGLNTEAF
TRBJ2-1 TRBV10-1 ASSGLAGAPGDEQF
TRBJ1-6 TRBV18 ASSRSRGNDSPLH
TRBJ2-1 TRBV19 ASSIYRDPSSYNEQF
TRBJ1-5 TRBV5-5 ASSFSAAINQPQH
TRBJ1-5 TRBV4-1 ASSSADRRDQPQH
TRBJ2-2 TRBV7-2 ASSLEVAGELF
TRBJ2-1 TRBV7-2 ASSFGEDRVFNEQF
TRBJ1-3 TRBV5-1 ASSFLSGNTIY
TRBJ1-1 TRBV25-1 ASSEDSFNTEAF
TRBJ1-2 TRBV29-1 SVVGRGSYGYT
TRBJ2-1 TRBV28 ASSYPTGNEQF
TRBJ1-1 TRBV6-5 ASSWDDRGVAEAF
TRBJ2-1 TRBV20-1 SARGTDGQGSNNEQF
TRBJ1-1 TRBV10-3 AISEGGTAF
TRBJ2-5 TRBV20-1 SATSRDAGGLRETQY
TRBJ2-2 TRBV20-1 SARVSGADTGELF
TRBJ2-3 TRBV29-1 SFGQGATDTQY
TRBJ2-5 TRBV5-4 ASSLKGHQETQY
TRBJ2-7 TRBV5-1 ASSFLSRGYEQY
TRBJ1-1 TRBV20-1 SARPGRVNTEAF
TRBJ1-1 TRBV9 ASSVQGNTEAF
TRBJ2-3 TRBV3-1 ASSRTSRSTDTQY
TRBJ1-1 TRBV6-2/TRBV6-3 ASSYSSRGANTEAF
TRBJ1-3 TRBV18 ASSGGIGVNTIY
TRBJ1-5 TRBV6-6 ASRTRTGESNQPQH
TRBJ2-3 TRBV5-1 ASSEESSTDTQY
TRBJ2-7 TRBV5-1 ASSAWTSREYNEQY
TRBJ1-1 TRBV3-1 ASSQRGVTEAF
TRBJ2-7 TRBV5-1 ASSLAQFPYYEQY
TRBJ1-4 TRBV4-1 ASSQVWGPNEKLF
TRBJ1-2 TRBV14 ASSLTKRGSLNYGYT
TRBJ2-1 TRBV29-1 SAVYNEQF
TRBJ1-1 TRBV12-3/TRBV12-4 ASSPLGAWGTEAF
TRBJ1-6 TRBV20-1 SASSGIASPLH
TRBJ1-5 TRBV6-6 ASSRGQGDSNQPQH
TRBJ2-7 TRBV10-2 ASKTGVSYEQY
TRBJ1-1 TRBV6-6 ASRPGFTEAF